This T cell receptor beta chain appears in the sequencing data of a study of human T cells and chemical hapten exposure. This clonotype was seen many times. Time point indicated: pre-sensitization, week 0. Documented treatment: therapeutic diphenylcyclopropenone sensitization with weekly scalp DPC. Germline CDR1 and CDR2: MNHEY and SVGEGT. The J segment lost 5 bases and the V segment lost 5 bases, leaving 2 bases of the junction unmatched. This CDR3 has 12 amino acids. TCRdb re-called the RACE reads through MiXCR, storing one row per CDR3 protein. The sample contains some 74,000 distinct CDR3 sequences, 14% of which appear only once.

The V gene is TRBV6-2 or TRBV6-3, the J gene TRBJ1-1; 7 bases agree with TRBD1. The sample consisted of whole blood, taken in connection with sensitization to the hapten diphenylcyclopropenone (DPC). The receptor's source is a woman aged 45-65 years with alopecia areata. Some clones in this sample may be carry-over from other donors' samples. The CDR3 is CASSDRVTEAFF. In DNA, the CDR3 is TGTGCCAGCAGTGACAGGGTGACTGAAGCTTTCTTT.